This T cell receptor beta chain derives from a study of human T cells and chemical hapten exposure. Study-level information: Yields of TCR per sample differed, chiefly owing to small differences in pooled library volume.

TCRdb re-called the RACE reads with MiXCR, one entry per CDR3 protein. The table records 150,000 or so distinct CDR3 sequences, 14% of them present only once. There are 15 residues in the CDR3. Germline V gene sequence: CDR1 KGHSH, CDR2 LQKENI. V shed 3 bases, J shed 3 bases, and the junction held 6 bases outside the gene matches. Of note for this clonotype: Its antigen remains unidentified.

Documented time point: patch test 1, 2 weeks after DPC sensitization. Treatment given: therapeutic diphenylcyclopropenone sensitization with weekly scalp DPC. Study-wide results and limits: Expanded TCRs showed more large CDR3 clusters than pre-sensitization or healthy control sets.

The sample was whole blood, taken in connection with sensitization to the hapten diphenylcyclopropenone (DPC). This receptor was obtained from a woman in her thirties with alopecia areata. Some clones in this sample may be carry-over from other donors' samples. The chain uses TRBV18 and TRBJ1-1, with 8 bases that match TRBD1. Written as DNA, the CDR3 is TGTGCCAGCTCACCCCGGACAGGGTTAGACACTGAAGCTTTCTTT. Protein product: CASSPRTGLDTEAFF. The full variable domain, its missing parts supplied by reference TRBV18 and TRBJ1-1, is NAGVMQNPRHLVRRRGQEARLRCSPMKGHSHVYWYRQLPEEGLKFMVYLQKENIIDESGMPKERFSAEFPKEGPSILRIQQVVRGDSAAYFCASSPRTGLDTEAFFGQGTRLTVV.